These T cell receptor beta chains were read from a single sample in a study of graft-versus-host responses after intestinal transplantation. Their target antigens are unknown. Profiling relied on immunoSEQ multiplex PCR, and the TCRdb table lists in-frame clones only, not all of them. The sample contains tens of thousands of clones, 85% to 95% of which appear only once. The sample in question was unstimulated CD8+ T cells sorted from spleen or lymph node cells, obtained before transplant. These receptors originate from a human donor who was the organ donor for an intestinal transplant. CDR3s include the opening cysteine and the closing phenylalanine or tryptophan. Fields, in order: clone size, V gene, J gene, D gene, CDR3 DNA, CDR3 protein. D genes are given only for firm matches. The size of a clone is reported for some rows only, either as once, few or many, or as a class for expanded clones.

-	TRBV14	TRBJ1-3	-	TGTGCCAGCAGCCAAGATGGGGCTTCCAGCTCTGGAAACACCATATATTTT	CASSQDGASSSGNTIYF
-	TRBV18	TRBJ1-4	-	TGTGCCAGCTCACCCGGGACTTATGAAAAACTGTTTTTT	CASSPGTYEKLFF
-	TRBV6-1	TRBJ2-7	TRBD2	TGTGCCAGCAGTGAAGCCCGGCTAGCGGGGTCCCCCTCCTACGAGCAGTACTTC	CASSEARLAGSPSYEQYF
once	TRBV4-1	TRBJ2-5	-	TGCGCCAGCAGCCAAGTGGAAGCTGGGCGGGAGACCCAGTACTTC	CASSQVEAGRETQYF
-	TRBV6-5	TRBJ1-5	-	TGTGCCAGCAGTTATTATGGGGATCAGCCCCAGCATTTT	CASSYYGDQPQHF
-	TRBV5-6	TRBJ2-7	-	TGTGCCACCCAGACTCGAAACTCCTACGAGCAGTACTTC	CATQTRNSYEQYF
-	TRBV7-6	TRBJ1-1	-	TGTGCCAGCAGCGCCAACACGAACACTGAAGCTTTCTTT	CASSANTNTEAFF
once	TRBV2	TRBJ1-1	-	TGTGCCAGCATACAGGGATTGAACACTGAAGCTTTCTTT	CASIQGLNTEAFF
-	TRBV6-5	TRBJ2-7	-	TGTGCCAGCAGCCCCGGGACAAAGATGCACGAGCAGTACTTC	CASSPGTKMHEQYF
-	TRBV27	TRBJ2-7	TRBD1	TGTGCCAGCAGTCCGAGACAGGGATTCTACGAGCAGTACTTC	CASSPRQGFYEQYF
-	TRBV5-4	TRBJ2-7	-	TGTGCCAGCAGTTACGGTACACCTATCGAGCAGTACTTC	CASSYGTPIEQYF
-	TRBV15	TRBJ1-5	-	TGTGCCACCAGCTCCCGGGACGGTAGCAATCAGCCCCAGCATTTT	CATSSRDGSNQPQHF
-	TRBV9	TRBJ2-1	-	TGTGCCAGCAGCGTAGTTACGGGGAGAGAATACAATGAGCAGTTCTTC	CASSVVTGREYNEQFF
once	TRBV28	TRBJ1-4	-	TGTGCCACTTTCGGGCCTTCAGCTAATGAAAAACTGTTTTTT	CATFGPSANEKLFF
once	TRBV6-1	TRBJ2-7	TRBD2	TGTGCCAGCAGTGGCCCGGGACTACGCACGAGGGAGCAGTACTTC	CASSGPGLRTREQYF
-	TRBV10-3	TRBJ1-1	TRBD1	TGTGCCATCAGTGGGCAACGGGACAGGGGGATGGTCACTGAAGCTTTCTTT	CAISGQRDRGMVTEAFF
-	TRBV5-8	TRBJ2-7	TRBD1	TGTGCCAGCAGCTTGGGGGGGACAGGGCCTGGCGAGCAGTACTTC	CASSLGGTGPGEQYF
-	TRBV7-3	TRBJ1-5	-	TGTGCCAGCAGCTTTTTAGCAGGGCAGCCCCAGCATTTT	CASSFLAGQPQHF
-	TRBV27	TRBJ1-1	TRBD1	TGTGCCAGCAGACAGGGGGGCACTGAAGCTTTCTTT	CASRQGGTEAFF
-	TRBV6-6	TRBJ2-4	TRBD2	TGTGCCAGCAGCCACCCGACTAGCGGGGGGGCGAACATTCAGTACTTC	CASSHPTSGGANIQYF
-	TRBV4-1	TRBJ2-2	-	TGCGCCAGCAGCCAAGAAAGGGAGCTGTTTTTT	CASSQERELFF
-	TRBV5-6	TRBJ2-7	-	TGTGCCAGCAGCTTGGAATTCGCCTACGAGCAGTACTTC	CASSLEFAYEQYF
once	TRBV30	TRBJ1-4	-	TGTGCCTGGAGCCAGACAACTAATGAAAAACTGTTTTTT	CAWSQTTNEKLFF
-	TRBV27	TRBJ2-7	-	TGTGCCAGCAGTCAGGGCTCCTACGAGCAGTACTTC	CASSQGSYEQYF
-	TRBV27	TRBJ2-1	-	TGTGCCAGCAGTTCGGGACCGCACAATGAGCAGTTCTTC	CASSSGPHNEQFF
-	TRBV19	TRBJ1-1	-	TGTGCCAGTAGTATCTACCGGTTTAGGGCAGTAGCTATGAACACTGAAGCTTTCTTT	CASSIYRFRAVAMNTEAFF
-	TRBV4-2	TRBJ2-3	TRBD2	TGTGCCAGCAGCCAAGAGGTAGCGGGGGGCCCGGATACGCAGTATTTT	CASSQEVAGGPDTQYF